Listed below are T cell receptor beta chains from one sample, sequenced in a study of shared clonotypes between healthy human individuals. Some clones are missing from TCRdb's copy, which holds only in-frame ones; the method was immunoSEQ multiplex PCR. The sample contains roughly 2 million clones, roughly 96% of which appear only once. The specimen sequenced was naive CD4+ T cells sorted from blood. The receptor source for this set is a man aged 18 to 30 in good health. Each CDR3 is given with its conserved first and last residue. A D gene is named only where the DNA matches it firmly. The size entry is marked missing in some rows and otherwise reads once, few, many or a size class.

j_call v_call d_call clone_size cdr3_aa cdr3_nt
TRBJ2-7 TRBV14 TRBD2 . CASSRRTSGIYEQYF TGTGCCAGCAGCCGCCGGACTAGCGGGATCTACGAGCAGTACTTC
TRBJ2-7 TRBV5-6 TRBD1 . CASSTTGGGWAYEQYF TGTGCCAGCAGCACTACAGGGGGCGGGTGGGCCTACGAGCAGTACTTC
TRBJ1-6 TRBV10-3 . . CAISEGGDLISPLHF TGTGCCATCAGCGAGGGGGGGGATCTTATCTCACCCCTCCACTTT
TRBJ1-2 TRBV5-6 . . CASSAQENYGYTF TGTGCCAGCAGCGCACAAGAGAACTATGGCTACACCTTC
TRBJ2-3 TRBV9 . . CASSALVWGTDTQYF TGTGCCAGCAGCGCTTTAGTGTGGGGCACAGATACGCAGTATTTT
TRBJ2-7 TRBV6-5 . . CASRRGLTYEQYF TGTGCCAGCAGGCGGGGGCTGACCTACGAGCAGTACTTC
TRBJ1-1 TRBV6-1 TRBD1 . CASSGDSNTEAFF TGTGCCAGCAGCGGGGACAGCAACACTGAAGCTTTCTTT
TRBJ2-5 TRBV5-4 . . CASSLRGGGETQYF TGTGCCAGCAGCTTGCGCGGGGGCGGAGAGACCCAGTACTTC
TRBJ2-1 TRBV27 TRBD2 . CASSFSGGANEQFF TGTGCCAGCAGTTTCAGCGGGGGGGCCAATGAGCAGTTCTTC
TRBJ2-1 TRBV7-2 . . CASSPSPSPPYSEQFF TGTGCCAGCAGCCCCTCGCCTAGCCCTCCGTACAGTGAGCAGTTCTTC
TRBJ2-2 TRBV7-9 . . CASSLVTRASGELFF TGTGCCAGCAGCTTAGTTACTAGGGCCAGCGGGGAGCTGTTTTTT
TRBJ1-1 TRBV2 . few CASREQGSNTEAFF TGTGCCAGCAGGGAACAGGGCTCGAACACTGAAGCTTTCTTT
TRBJ2-7 TRBV30 . once CAWRRDYEQYF TGTGCCTGGAGGCGGGACTACGAGCAGTACTTC
TRBJ1-1 TRBV6-5 . . CASIYPLLDTEAFF TGTGCCAGCATCTACCCACTCCTTGACACTGAAGCTTTCTTT
TRBJ2-7 TRBV29-1 . . CSVLGLARGYEQYF TGCAGCGTTTTGGGGCTAGCGAGAGGATACGAGCAGTACTTC
TRBJ1-1 TRBV18 . once CASSPPEGNMNTEAFF TGTGCCAGCTCACCACCAGAGGGGAACATGAACACTGAAGCTTTCTTT